This passage covers 19 T cell receptor beta chains from one sample sequenced in a study of T cell repertoires in cytomegalovirus infection. In TCRdb, the reads were re-called with MiXCR into one record per CDR3 protein. The sample has approximately 320,000 distinct CDR3 sequences; 8% to 10% are singletons. What was sequenced was PBMCs. Every receptor here comes from a human donor in good health (CMV status not recorded). Some clones in this sample may be carry-over from other donors' samples.

This chain connects TRBV27 to TRBJ2-1, with a weak D call TRBD1 (5 bases). Deletions cut 6 bases from V and 0 bases from J, with 15 bases between. The CDR3 sequence is 16 residues long. Germline V gene lookup returns CDR1 MNHEY and CDR2 SMNVEV (reference sequence). CDR3 loop: CASRLSSGYSYNEQFF. For the CDR3, the DNA is TGTGCCAGCAGACTCTCCTCAGGGTACTCCTACAATGAGCAGTTCTTC.

In its sample, this clonotype was seen a few times. The chain couples TRBV5-4 to TRBJ1-1, with 7 bases identical to TRBD1. J was trimmed by 7 bases and V by 4 bases; bases with no gene match: 10. This CDR3 has 14 residues. Germline V gene data show CDR1 as SGHNT and CDR2 as YYREEE (reference sequence). The chain's CDR3 is CASSRQGLESEAFF. The CDR3 DNA reads TGTGCCAGCAGCCGACAGGGTTTGGAGAGTGAAGCTTTCTTT.

This clonotype was recorded many times. J is TRBJ2-2 and V is TRBV11-2, with 12 bases lining up with TRBD2. The CDR3 runs 18 residues. Germline V gives CDR1 SGHAT, CDR2 FQNNGV. With 5 bases clipped from V and 10 bases from J, the junction kept 17 bases outside the gene matches. The DNA for the CDR3 is TGTGCCAGCAGCCCCCGACTAGCGGGGGAGCCCGGTTGGCCGGAGCTGTTTTTT. Protein: CASSPRLAGEPGWPELFF.

This clonotype showed up just a few times. The V and J genes are TRBV2 and TRBJ1-1; 11 bases fit TRBD1. The germline V gene encodes CDR1 SNHLY and CDR2 FYNNEI. The J segment lost 5 bases and the V segment lost 8 bases, leaving 10 bases of the junction unmatched. The CDR3 is made up of 15 amino acids. Written as DNA, the CDR3 is TGTGCCAGCGTAATAGAGGGGACAGGGGGTACTGAAGCTTTCTTT. Its translation is CASVIEGTGGTEAFF.

In the case of this clonotype: The junction does not match germline at one end; this may be a read error. This sequence joins TRBV7-2 and TRBJ1-1; TRBD1 agrees at 10 bases. The CDR3 is 14 residues long. Per the germline V gene, CDR1 is SGHTA and CDR2 is FQGNSA. CDR3: CASSPDRGNIEAFF. DNA for the CDR3: TGTGCCAGCAGTCCGGACAGGGGGAACATTGAAGCTTTCTTT.

This clonotype was recorded many times. The CDR3 loop is CASSEQADTQYF. CDR3 sequence (DNA): TGTGCCAGCAGTGAGCAGGCAGATACGCAGTATTTT. The chain links TRBV6-1 to TRBJ2-3, with D unresolved. With 3 bases removed from V and 4 bases from J, the gap between germline ends came to 5 bases. This CDR3 has 12 amino acids. Germline assignment: CDR1 MNHNS and CDR2 SASEGT.

The chain is built from TRBV4-3 and TRBJ2-1, with TRBD2 identical over 8 bases. The CDR3 is made up of 15 amino acids. With 4 bases clipped from V and 8 bases from J, the junction kept 10 bases outside the gene matches. The germline V gene encodes CDR1 LGHNA and CDR2 YSLEER. The CDR3 loop is CASSPYERETDEQFF. CDR3 nucleotide sequence: TGCGCCAGCAGCCCATACGAGCGGGAGACCGATGAGCAGTTCTTC.

CDR3 nucleotide sequence: TGTGCCAGCCGGACAACAGTGAACACTGAAGCTTTCTTT. As protein: CASRTTVNTEAFF. The chain uses TRBV19 and TRBJ1-1; the D gene is possibly TRBD1 (5 bases). V was cut by 9 bases and J by 0 bases, with 11 bases left in between. In germline, CDR1 is LNHDA, CDR2 SQIVND (reference sequence). The CDR3 totals 13 residues.

In this sample, this clonotype turned up a few times. CDR3 residues: CASSPNDNEQFF. The CDR3 nucleotides read TGTGCCAGCAGCCCCAACGACAATGAGCAGTTCTTC. This rearrangement joins TRBV11-2 to TRBJ2-1, with unresolved D. This CDR3 has 12 residues. Germline V gene sequence: CDR1 SGHAT, CDR2 FQNNGV. The V gene lost 5 bases and the J gene lost 5 bases, with 7 bases spanning the gap. The full variable domain, with the rest looked up from reference TRBV11-2 and TRBJ2-1, is EAGVAQSPRYKIIEKRQSVAFWCNPISGHATLYWYQQILGQGPKLLIQFQNNGVVDDSQLPKDRFSAERLKGVDSTLKIQPAKLEDSAVYLCASSPNDNEQFFGPGTRLTVL.

This clonotype was observed a handful of times. The V gene is TRBV4-1, the J gene TRBJ1-3, with D possibly being TRBD1 (5 bases). Trimming cost V 3 bases and J 1 base, with 16 bases left between them. Germline V gene lookup returns CDR1 MGHRA and CDR2 YSYEKL. The CDR3 extends over 17 amino acids. Written as DNA, the CDR3 is TGCGCCAGCAGCCACCTAAGGACGGCAGGGTCTGGAAACACCATATATTTT. Its protein is CASSHLRTAGSGNTIYF.

This clonotype showed up many times. CDR3 residues: CASSSWGVSYNEQFF. CDR3 bases: TGTGCCAGCAGCTCTTGGGGGGTCTCCTACAATGAGCAGTTCTTC. V gene TRBV7-3 combines with J gene TRBJ2-1; tentatively, D is TRBD2 (6 bases). CDR3 size: 15 residues. Trimming stripped 4 bases from V and 0 bases from J, with 10 bases between. CDR1 SGHTA and CDR2 FQGTGA come from the germline V gene.

Many counts were recorded for this clonotype. The chain couples TRBV11-2 to TRBJ1-2; no firm D call. Trimming pared 5 bases from V and 0 bases from J, leaving 7 bases between. The CDR3 contains 13 residues. CDR1 is SGHAT and CDR2 is FQNNGV in the germline V gene. For the CDR3, the DNA is TGTGCCAGCAGCGGACTCTCTAACTATGGCTACACCTTC. As protein: CASSGLSNYGYTF.

The CDR3 DNA sequence: TGTGCCAGCAGCTTAGGTCAGGGTAGGGATGGCTACACCTTC. Translated: CASSLGQGRDGYTF. The chain employs TRBV7-2 and TRBJ1-2, with a tentative D call TRBD1 (5 bases). Between the trimmed V and J ends, which lost 1 base and 6 bases, there was a span of 12 bases. The germline CDR1 and CDR2 sequences are SGHTA and FQGNSA. The CDR3 runs to 14 residues.

This chain uses TRBV9 with TRBJ1-1, with D possibly being TRBD1 (6 bases). The CDR3 has 16 residues. The V gene lost 4 bases and the J gene lost 2 bases, with 18 bases spanning the gap. Per germline, CDR1 SGDLS and CDR2 YYNGEE. The CDR3 sequence is CASSPLPDSRNTEAFF. CDR3 in DNA: TGTGCCAGCAGCCCCCTCCCGGACAGTCGAAACACTGAAGCTTTCTTT.

The chain joins TRBV7-9 to TRBJ1-1; 12 nucleotides match TRBD1. Germline V lookup: CDR1 SEHNR, CDR2 FQNEAQ (reference sequence). Trimming cost V 0 bases and J 4 bases; bases outside gene matches: 6. The CDR3 is 17 residues long. The CDR3: CASSLAHGTGGITEAFF. In nucleotides, the CDR3 is TGTGCCAGCAGCTTAGCGCACGGGACAGGGGGCATCACTGAAGCTTTCTTT.

This clonotype was seen a few times. The chain joins TRBV12-3 or TRBV12-4 to TRBJ1-1; D is perhaps TRBD1 (6 bases). The CDR3 extends over 15 amino acids. Between the trimmed V and J ends, which lost 5 bases and 5 bases, there was a span of 18 bases. This chain's CDR3 is CASSPQDLGGTEAFF. CDR3 nucleotide sequence: TGTGCCAGCAGTCCCCAGGACCTAGGGGGGACTGAAGCTTTCTTT.

There are many counts of this clonotype. The chain has TRBV7-6 and TRBJ2-1; D may be TRBD1 or TRBD2 (6 bases each). The CDR3 has 14 amino acids. V dropped 5 bases and J dropped 7 bases, with 15 bases sitting between them. Germline V gives CDR1 SGHVS, CDR2 FNYEAQ. CDR3 residues: CASSRRAGANEQFF. The CDR3 DNA is TGTGCCAGCAGCCGGAGGGCAGGGGCAAATGAGCAGTTCTTC.

This chain links TRBV20-1 with TRBJ1-3; D gene uncertain. V gave up 0 bases and J gave up 3 bases, with 3 bases separating them. There are 12 residues in the CDR3. The germline V gene has CDR1 DFQATT and CDR2 SNEGSKA (reference sequence). The CDR3, as DNA: TGCAGTGCTAGAGAGGGTGGAAACACCATATATTTT. Protein sequence: CSAREGGNTIYF.

The J gene is TRBJ2-3, the V gene TRBV6-2 or TRBV6-3; D gene ambiguous. The CDR3 spans 11 residues. The germline V and J ends were trimmed by 6 bases and 6 bases, with 7 bases remaining between them. Germline-derived CDR1 and CDR2 are MNHEY and SVGEGT. CDR3 coding DNA: TGTGCCAGCAGGGGTCGGGATACGCAGTATTTT. The encoded protein is CASRGRDTQYF.